The 31 T cell receptor beta chains in this list originate from one sample, sequenced in a study of blood T cell repertoires in COVID-19. Only in-frame clones appear in the TCRdb table, and some are missing; sequencing was by immunoSEQ multiplex PCR. The profile covers roughly 300,000 clones, with 65% to 90% appearing a single time and 3.5% to 5% taken by the ten largest. Specimen: PBMCs or T cells enriched from blood (not recorded which). These TCRs come from a man aged 25-45 years who had recovered from COVID-19.

This rearrangement joins TRBV3-1 (or the pseudogene TRBV3-2) to TRBJ1-1; D gene ambiguous. The length of the CDR3 is 18 residues. Per germline, CDR1 LGHDT and CDR2 YNNKEL (reference sequence). V lost 1 base and J 0 bases, leaving 18 bases between the germline ends. CDR3 amino acids: CASSQVRRLHPVNTEAFF. CDR3 nucleotide sequence: TGTGCCAGCAGCCAAGTTCGCCGATTACACCCAGTGAACACTGAAGCTTTCTTT.

The CDR3 DNA sequence: TGTGCCAGTAGTATGACGGGTTATGGCTACACCTTC. The encoded protein is CASSMTGYGYTF. J is TRBJ1-2 and V is TRBV19; no reliable D call. Trimming took off 3 bases at V and 5 bases at J, with 7 bases between the two ends. From germline, CDR1 is LNHDA and CDR2 SQIVND (reference sequence). This CDR3 contains 12 residues.

V and J are TRBV28 and TRBJ2-7; 7 nucleotides match TRBD1. This CDR3 is 16 amino acids long. The germline V gene encodes CDR1 MDHEN and CDR2 SYDVKM. J gave up 3 bases and V 4 bases, and 12 bases lay outside the gene matches. The CDR3 DNA follows: TGTGCCAGCAGTTATTCTCCAAAACAGGGGAGCTACGAGCAGTACTTC. As protein: CASSYSPKQGSYEQYF.

The chain joins TRBV6-1 to TRBJ2-7, with TRBD1 matching over 7 bases. Germline trimming cut 0 bases from V and 2 bases from J; bases unmatched to any gene: 4. The CDR3 sequence is 15 residues long. Germline V lookup: CDR1 MNHNS, CDR2 SASEGT. The CDR3 loop is CASSEAHRGPYEQYF. The CDR3 DNA follows: TGTGCCAGCAGTGAAGCGCACAGGGGCCCCTACGAGCAGTACTTC.

This clone was recorded a few times. The genes are TRBV19 and TRBJ1-5; 10 nucleotides align to TRBD1. This CDR3 spans 15 amino acids. The germline CDR1 and CDR2 sequences are LNHDA and SQIVND (reference sequence). After removal of 4 bases from V and 1 base from J, the junction contained 1 base not matched to a gene. The CDR3 DNA sequence: TGTGCCAGTAGTAAGGGACAGGGGAGCAATCAGCCCCAGCATTTT. It is translated as CASSKGQGSNQPQHF.

This rearrangement joins TRBV5-1 to TRBJ1-1, with D maybe TRBD1 (5 bases). The CDR3 has 14 residues. Looked up from germline, CDR1 is SGHRS and CDR2 is YFSETQ. Trimming removed 0 bases at V and 3 bases at J, with 9 bases between. CDR3 DNA sequence: TGCGCCAGCAGCTTGGTCGCCAGGGACACTGAAGCTTTCTTT. It codes for CASSLVARDTEAFF.

This clone appeared once. The rearrangement links TRBV24-1 to TRBJ2-2; a possible D gene is TRBD1 (5 bases). The germline gives CDR1 KGHDR, CDR2 SFDVKD. Trimming shortened V by 4 bases and J by 2 bases, and 13 bases separated the two germline ends. The CDR3 is made up of 16 amino acids. Here the CDR3 DNA reads TGTGCCACCAGTGACCGCACAGGTGACAACACCGGGGAGCTGTTTTTT. Protein product: CATSDRTGDNTGELFF.

This clone was found a few times. The chain carries TRBV28 and TRBJ2-3, with 8 bases matching TRBD1. Per the germline V gene, CDR1 is MDHEN and CDR2 is SYDVKM. After removal of 2 bases from V and 2 bases from J, the junction contained 6 bases not matched to a gene. The CDR3 consists of 16 residues. The CDR3 region is CASSLGSRGLTDTQYF. CDR3 DNA: TGTGCCAGCAGTTTAGGGTCCAGGGGGCTCACAGATACGCAGTATTTT. The full variable domain, in which reference TRBV28 and TRBJ2-3 provide the parts outside the CDR3, is DVKVTQSSRYLVKRTGEKVFLECVQDMDHENMFWYRQDPGLGLRLIYFSYDVKMKEKGDIPEGYSVSREKKERFSLILESASTNQTSMYLCASSLGSRGLTDTQYFGPGTRLTVL.

The chain employs TRBV29-1 and TRBJ2-7; the D gene is possibly TRBD2 (7 bases). V lost 7 bases to trimming and J lost 3 bases, with 13 bases between them. The CDR3 contains 12 residues. The germline V gene has CDR1 SQVTM and CDR2 ANQGSEA. The CDR3: CSGGGSLYEQYF. The CDR3 DNA reads TGCAGCGGGGGGGGCAGCCTCTACGAGCAGTACTTC.

The V gene is TRBV19, the J gene TRBJ1-5; 7 nucleotides line up with TRBD1. The CDR3 is 15 residues long. V lost 5 bases to trimming and J lost 3 bases; unmatched junction nucleotides: 7. Germline CDR1 LNHDA, CDR2 SQIVND (reference sequence). CDR3 residues: CASSSEQGFNQPQHF. The CDR3 DNA reads TGTGCCAGTAGTTCAGAACAGGGGTTCAATCAGCCCCAGCATTTT.

The chain is built from TRBV12-3 or TRBV12-4 and TRBJ2-7; D might be TRBD2 (6 bases). The germline V and J ends were trimmed by 2 bases and 3 bases, with 8 bases remaining between them. CDR3 size: 13 residues. The DNA for the CDR3 is TGTGCCAGCAGTTTATTAGCGGACTACGAGCAGTACTTC. This sequence encodes CASSLLADYEQYF.

The chain links TRBV5-1 to TRBJ1-6; 7 bases match TRBD1. Germline lookup yields CDR1 SGHRS and CDR2 YFSETQ. J lost 7 bases, V lost 4 bases, and 11 bases had no gene match. CDR3 size: 16 residues. The CDR3 here is CASSPDRQTSNSPLHF. The CDR3 nucleotides are TGCGCCAGCAGCCCGGACAGGCAAACCTCAAATTCACCCCTCCACTTT. The full variable domain, completed using reference TRBV5-1 and TRBJ1-6, is KAGVTQTPRYLIKTRGQQVTLSCSPISGHRSVSWYQQTPGQGLQFLFEYFSETQRNKGNFPGRFSGRQFSNSRSEMNVSTLELGDSALYLCASSPDRQTSNSPLHFGNGTRLTVT.

The gene calls are TRBV5-4 and TRBJ2-5; TRBD2 matches at 9 bases. The CDR3 sequence is 14 residues long. J lost 3 bases, V lost 3 bases, and 3 bases had no gene match. The germline V gene encodes CDR1 SGHNT and CDR2 YYREEE (reference sequence). The CDR3 DNA is TGTGCCAGCAGCTCTGCTAGCGGGGAAGAGACCCAGTACTTC. It codes for CASSSASGEETQYF. The complete variable domain, with remaining parts taken from reference TRBV5-4 and TRBJ2-5, reads ETGVTQSPTHLIKTRGQQVTLRCSSQSGHNTVSWYQQALGQGPQFIFQYYREEENGRGNFPPRFSGLQFPNYSSELNVNALELDDSALYLCASSSASGEETQYFGPGTRLLVL.

The chain's CDR3 is CAISEGGWVNQPQHF. CDR3 sequence (DNA): TGTGCCATCAGTGAAGGAGGTTGGGTCAATCAGCCCCAGCATTTT. The V and J genes are TRBV10-3 and TRBJ1-5; D is undetermined. The CDR3 consists of 15 residues. Germline assignment: CDR1 ENHRY and CDR2 SYGVKD. V gave up 3 bases and J gave up 3 bases, with 12 bases separating them.

The count of this clone is one. V gene TRBV5-1 combines with J gene TRBJ2-1, with 10 bases matching TRBD1. CDR1 and CDR2 from the germline V gene are SGHRS and YFSETQ. The J segment lost 6 bases and the V segment lost 3 bases, leaving 12 bases of the junction unmatched. CDR3 length: 17 residues. This CDR3 is CASSWGQGRLETNEQFF. The CDR3 coding sequence is TGCGCCAGCAGCTGGGGACAGGGGCGACTTGAAACCAATGAGCAGTTCTTC.

J is TRBJ2-3 and V is TRBV4-1; D uncertain. Trimming removed 3 bases at V and 0 bases at J, with 7 bases between. The CDR3 loop spans 14 amino acids. Per germline, CDR1 MGHRA and CDR2 YSYEKL. CDR3 protein: CASSHYTSTDTQYF. CDR3 DNA: TGCGCCAGCAGCCATTACACAAGCACAGATACGCAGTATTTT.

The gene calls are TRBV5-8 and TRBJ1-2; D is undetermined. The V end was cut by 3 bases, the J end by 0 bases, with 9 bases between. Germline loops: CDR1 SGHTS, CDR2 YDEGEE. The CDR3 contains 14 residues. This chain's CDR3 is CASSWEGANYGYTF. In DNA, the CDR3 is TGTGCCAGCAGCTGGGAGGGTGCTAACTATGGCTACACCTTC.

The chain is built from TRBV4-1 and TRBJ2-2; D gene uncertain. This CDR3 region has 16 residues. Germline V gene sequence: CDR1 MGHRA, CDR2 YSYEKL. The V end lost 4 bases, the J end lost 1 base, and 13 bases lay between the germline ends. CDR3 DNA sequence: TGCGCCAGCAGCCCAGACCCTGACTGGAACACCGGGGAGCTGTTTTTT. This translates into CASSPDPDWNTGELFF.

The chain links TRBV27 to TRBJ2-1; no firm D call. This CDR3 is 13 amino acids long. Germline V gene sequence: CDR1 MNHEY, CDR2 SMNVEV (reference sequence). Trimming removed 7 bases from V and 6 bases from J, with 13 bases in between. CDR3 nucleotides: TGTGCCAGCACGCCTAGTCCGGTCAATGAGCAGTTCTTC. This encodes CASTPSPVNEQFF.

The CDR3 coding sequence is TGTGCCAGCAGTGAACAGGGGGCGGATGGCTACACCTTC. It is translated as CASSEQGADGYTF. This chain joins TRBV6-1 and TRBJ1-2, with 8 bases lining up with TRBD1. CDR1 MNHNS and CDR2 SASEGT come from the germline V gene. The V gene end was trimmed by 2 bases and the J gene end by 6 bases; junction bases not matched to a gene: 2. The CDR3 loop spans 13 amino acids.

This chain connects TRBV10-3 to TRBJ2-7, with 9 bases identical to TRBD1. CDR3 length: 16 residues. J was trimmed by 8 bases and V by 2 bases; bases with no gene match: 13. Germline CDR1 ENHRY, CDR2 SYGVKD. CDR3 region: CAISELVLQGANKQYF. CDR3 sequence (DNA): TGTGCCATCAGTGAGCTTGTGTTACAGGGGGCCAATAAGCAGTACTTC.

This sequence joins TRBV4-1 and TRBJ2-3; D is uncertain. Between the trimmed V and J ends, which lost 0 bases and 3 bases, there was a span of 7 bases. The CDR3 has 14 amino acids. The germline V gene has CDR1 MGHRA and CDR2 YSYEKL. CDR3 DNA: TGCGCCAGCAGCCAAGATAGTCGGACAGATACGCAGTATTTT. Amino acids: CASSQDSRTDTQYF.

This chain joins TRBV27 and TRBJ2-1; 9 bases fit TRBD1. The trim removed 10 bases at V and 4 bases at J, leaving 8 bases unmatched. From germline, CDR1 is MNHEY and CDR2 SMNVEV (reference sequence). This CDR3 region has 14 residues. CDR3 nucleotide sequence: TGTGCCACTGCCCTTGGGACAGGGTACAATGAGCAGTTCTTC. Translation: CATALGTGYNEQFF.

The gene calls are TRBV5-1 and TRBJ2-3; 7 bases align to TRBD1. The CDR3 is 15 amino acids. J was trimmed by 2 bases and V by 0 bases; bases with no gene match: 3. Germline values: CDR1 SGHRS, CDR2 YFSETQ. Here the CDR3 DNA reads TGCGCCAGCAGCTTGGGGGGACAGATCACAGATACGCAGTATTTT. Residues: CASSLGGQITDTQYF.

The gene calls are TRBV18 and TRBJ1-5, with TRBD1 matching 9 bases. The germline V gene has CDR1 KGHSH and CDR2 LQKENI. This CDR3 is 17 amino acids long. Trimming cost V 3 bases and J 7 bases; bases outside gene matches: 13. DNA for the CDR3: TGTGCCAGCTCACCTGACCTATCGACAGGGGGAAGACAGCCCCAGCATTTT. It codes for CASSPDLSTGGRQPQHF.

This rearrangement joins TRBV19 to TRBJ1-4; a weak D match, TRBD1 (5 bases). The CDR3 length is 15 residues. The V end was cut by 3 bases, the J end by 5 bases, with 13 bases between. Germline assignment: CDR1 LNHDA and CDR2 SQIVND (reference sequence). This chain's CDR3 is CASSIRADRNEKLFF. Written as DNA, the CDR3 is TGTGCCAGTAGTATTCGGGCCGACAGAAATGAAAAACTGTTTTTT.

V usage is TRBV5-8 and J usage is TRBJ2-7; 13 bases map to TRBD2. V lost 0 bases, J lost 6 bases, and 3 bases stayed unmatched. The CDR3 loop spans 15 amino acids. Germline V lookup: CDR1 SGHTS, CDR2 YDEGEE. The CDR3 loop reads CASSLVLAGGLEQYF. The DNA of the CDR3 is TGTGCCAGCAGCTTGGTACTAGCGGGAGGGCTCGAGCAGTACTTC.

Only one count was recorded for this clone. V gene TRBV12-3 or TRBV12-4 combines with J gene TRBJ1-4, with D uncertain. This CDR3 spans 12 amino acids. Trimming took 3 bases from V and 4 from J, leaving 3 bases between them. As DNA, the CDR3 is TGTGCCAGCAGTTTCATTAATGAAAAACTGTTTTTT. The encoded protein is CASSFINEKLFF.

This rearrangement joins TRBV12-3 or TRBV12-4 to TRBJ2-7; a possible D gene is TRBD1 (6 bases). The CDR3 sequence is 12 residues long. V lost 6 bases to trimming and J lost 6 bases, with 12 bases between them. As DNA, the CDR3 is TGTGCCAGCAGGGGTTACAGGGTCGAGCAGTACTTC. Protein sequence: CASRGYRVEQYF.

The chain combines TRBV13 with TRBJ2-1; 11 nucleotides agree with TRBD2. Trimming cost V 5 bases and J 0 bases; bases outside gene matches: 15. This CDR3 is 20 amino acids long. The germline gives CDR1 PRHDT, CDR2 FYEKMQ (reference sequence). This CDR3 is CASSPPLGLAGGLSYNEQFF. CDR3 DNA sequence: TGTGCCAGCAGCCCCCCACTGGGCCTAGCGGGAGGCCTCTCCTACAATGAGCAGTTCTTC. The whole variable domain, remainder taken from reference TRBV13 and TRBJ2-1, is AAGVIQSPRHLIKEKRETATLKCYPIPRHDTVYWYQQGPGQDPQFLISFYEKMQSDKGSIPDRFSAQQFSDYHSELNMSSLELGDSALYFCASSPPLGLAGGLSYNEQFFGPGTRLTVL.

The chain carries TRBV12-3 or TRBV12-4 and TRBJ1-1; a possible D gene is TRBD1 (5 bases). Trimming shortened V by 5 bases and J by 4 bases, and 11 bases separated the two germline ends. The CDR3 contains 13 residues. CDR3 protein: CASSPRGGTEAFF. As DNA, the CDR3 is TGTGCCAGCAGTCCGCGGGGGGGCACTGAAGCTTTCTTT.